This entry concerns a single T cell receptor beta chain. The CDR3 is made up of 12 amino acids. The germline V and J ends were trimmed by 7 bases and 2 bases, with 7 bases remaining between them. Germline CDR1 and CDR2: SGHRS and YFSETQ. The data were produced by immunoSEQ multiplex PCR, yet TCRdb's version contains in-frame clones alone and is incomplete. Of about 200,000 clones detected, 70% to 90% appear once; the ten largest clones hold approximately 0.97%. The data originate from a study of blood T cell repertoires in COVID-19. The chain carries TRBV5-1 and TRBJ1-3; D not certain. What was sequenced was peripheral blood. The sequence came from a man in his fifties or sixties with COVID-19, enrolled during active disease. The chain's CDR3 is CASHDTGNTIYF. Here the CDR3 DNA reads TGCGCCAGCCATGACACTGGAAACACCATATATTTT.